The present entry profiles one T cell receptor (beta chain) with its context. The germline V gene encodes CDR1 SGHRS and CDR2 YFSETQ. Trimming took off 4 bases at V and 5 bases at J, with 15 bases between the two ends. The CDR3 is 15 amino acids. The time point was: pre-treatment sample, taken before nivolumab and TIL therapy. The sample belongs to a study of TIL therapy for anti-PD-1-resistant metastatic lung cancer. Study details: Most patients had lung adenocarcinoma.

The immunoSEQ assay was v3. Sequencing used immunoSEQ multiplex PCR; TCRdb keeps in-frame clones, though not all of them. The table records 55,000 to 70,000 clones, around 86% of them present only once. The input for sequencing was blood, taken at baseline. The genes are TRBV5-1 and TRBJ1-4; maybe TRBD1 (5 bases). This sequence originates from a person aged 25 to 80 with non-small cell lung cancer. CDR3 residues: CASSASPGWNEKLFF. The CDR3 DNA follows: TGCGCCAGCAGCGCCTCCCCAGGGTGGAATGAAAAACTGTTTTTT.